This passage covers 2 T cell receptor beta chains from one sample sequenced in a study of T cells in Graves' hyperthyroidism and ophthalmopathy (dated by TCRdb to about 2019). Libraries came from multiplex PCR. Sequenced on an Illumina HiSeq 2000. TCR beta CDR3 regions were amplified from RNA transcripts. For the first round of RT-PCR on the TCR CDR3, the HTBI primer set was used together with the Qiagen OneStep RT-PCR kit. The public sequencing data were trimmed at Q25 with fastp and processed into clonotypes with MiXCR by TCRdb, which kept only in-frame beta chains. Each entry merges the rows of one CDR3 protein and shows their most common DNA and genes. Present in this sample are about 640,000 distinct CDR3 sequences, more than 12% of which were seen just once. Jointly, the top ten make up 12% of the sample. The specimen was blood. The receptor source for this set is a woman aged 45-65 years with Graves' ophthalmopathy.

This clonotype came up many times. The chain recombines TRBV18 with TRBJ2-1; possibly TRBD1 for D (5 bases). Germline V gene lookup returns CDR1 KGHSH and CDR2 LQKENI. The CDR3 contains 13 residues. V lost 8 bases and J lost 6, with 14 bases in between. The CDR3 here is CASPGLVGNEQFF. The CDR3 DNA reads TGTGCCAGCCCAGGGCTAGTTGGCAATGAGCAGTTCTTC.

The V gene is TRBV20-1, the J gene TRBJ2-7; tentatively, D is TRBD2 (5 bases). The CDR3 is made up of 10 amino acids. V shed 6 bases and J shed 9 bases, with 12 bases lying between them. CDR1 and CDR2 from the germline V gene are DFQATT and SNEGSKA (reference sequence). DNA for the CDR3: TGCAGTGCGGGATCGGACTGGCAGTACTTC. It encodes CSAGSDWQYF.